The 12 T cell receptor beta chains in this list originate from one sample, sequenced in a study of blood T cell repertoires in COVID-19. Profiling relied on immunoSEQ multiplex PCR, and the TCRdb table lists in-frame clones only, not all of them. The table records approximately 340,000 clones, 91% of them present only once. The sequenced material came from PBMCs or T cells enriched from blood (not recorded which). The receptors were sampled from a woman aged 35 to 49 who had been exposed to COVID-19.

The rearrangement uses TRBV5-1 and TRBJ1-2; D may be TRBD1 (6 bases). Per germline, CDR1 SGHRS and CDR2 YFSETQ. This CDR3 spans 13 amino acids. Trimming stripped 3 bases from V and 8 bases from J, with 14 bases between. The CDR3 is CASSSTRGEGYTF. The CDR3 DNA is TGCGCCAGCAGCTCCACCAGGGGTGAAGGCTACACCTTC.

The J gene is TRBJ2-5, the V gene TRBV24-1; 13 positions agree with TRBD2. CDR1 is KGHDR, CDR2 SFDVKD, per germline. The J segment lost 3 bases and the V segment lost 0 bases, leaving 3 bases of the junction unmatched. The CDR3 is 17 residues long. CDR3 in amino acids: CATSDLYGLAGEETQYF. The CDR3, as DNA: TGTGCCACCAGTGATTTGTATGGACTAGCGGGAGAAGAGACCCAGTACTTC.

This chain connects TRBV7-2 to TRBJ1-2, with 10 bases identical to TRBD1. Trimming cost V 7 bases and J 2 bases; bases outside gene matches: 4. Germline V CDR1 and CDR2: SGHTA, FQGNSA. The CDR3 runs to 14 residues. Here the CDR3 DNA reads TGTGCCAGCACCCGGGACAGGGGAAACTATGGCTACACCTTC. This encodes CASTRDRGNYGYTF.

This chain connects TRBV28 to TRBJ1-3; weak D call: TRBD1 (5 bases). V was cut by 5 bases and J by 4 bases, with 15 bases left in between. This CDR3 has 15 amino acids. CDR1 and CDR2 from the germline V gene are MDHEN and SYDVKM. CDR3 in amino acids: CASSLRGVVGNTIYF. The CDR3 nucleotides are TGTGCCAGCAGTCTGCGGGGGGTCGTGGGAAACACCATATATTTT.

This chain links TRBV27 with TRBJ2-7, with a tentative D call TRBD1 (6 bases). The CDR3 is 13 amino acids. V was clipped by 5 bases and J by 6 bases, with 14 bases between them. Germline V gene data show CDR1 as MNHEY and CDR2 as SMNVEV (reference sequence). CDR3 amino acids: CASSRYRAGEQYF. In nucleotides, the CDR3 is TGTGCCAGCAGTCGCTACAGGGCCGGCGAGCAGTACTTC.

This rearrangement joins TRBV7-9 to TRBJ1-1; D perhaps matches TRBD1 (5 bases). This CDR3 contains 12 residues. Germline V CDR1 and CDR2: SEHNR, FQNEAQ (reference sequence). Trimming shortened V by 8 bases and J by 4 bases, and 11 bases separated the two germline ends. The CDR3 DNA reads TGTGCCAGCGGGGGGTTTGGCACTGAAGCTTTCTTT. This codes for CASGGFGTEAFF.

V usage is TRBV2 and J usage is TRBJ1-1; no firm D call. V was clipped by 3 bases and J by 1 base, with 9 bases between them. This CDR3 spans 14 amino acids. Germline CDR1 is SNHLY and CDR2 is FYNNEI. Here the CDR3 DNA reads TGTGCCAGCAGTGAGGCAGGAAGGAACACTGAAGCTTTCTTT. It codes for CASSEAGRNTEAFF.

V usage is TRBV20-1 and J usage is TRBJ1-1; tentative D call: TRBD1 (5 bases). Trimming stripped 3 bases from V and 1 base from J, with 9 bases between. This CDR3 has 13 amino acids. Germline loops: CDR1 DFQATT, CDR2 SNEGSKA (reference sequence). Here the CDR3 DNA reads TGCAGTGCTAGTGGTCAGGGGAACACTGAAGCTTTCTTT. This encodes CSASGQGNTEAFF.

This rearrangement joins TRBV4-1 to TRBJ2-5; perhaps TRBD2 as D (6 bases). Germline CDR1 is MGHRA and CDR2 is YSYEKL. Trimming left V 4 bases short and J 5 bases short, with 20 bases between. This CDR3 contains 16 residues. In DNA, the CDR3 is TGCGCCAGCAGCCCTACTCAGACTAGTGAGGGGGAGACCCAGTACTTC. As protein: CASSPTQTSEGETQYF.

This chain links TRBV5-6 with TRBJ1-2, with D possibly matching TRBD1 (6 bases). CDR3 length: 14 amino acids. Trimming left V 0 bases short and J 2 bases short, with 8 bases between. Germline values: CDR1 SGHDT, CDR2 YYEEEE. CDR3 loop: CASSLGGPNYGYTF. Written as DNA, the CDR3 is TGTGCCAGCAGCTTGGGGGGGCCCAACTATGGCTACACCTTC.

This clone was seen only a few times. Other DNA sequences within the sample encode an identical CDR3. The gene calls are TRBV18 and TRBJ1-1; D possibly corresponds to TRBD1 (5 bases). The CDR3 is made up of 13 amino acids. V lost 6 bases to trimming and J lost 1 base, with 9 bases between them. From germline, CDR1 is KGHSH and CDR2 LQKENI. CDR3 nucleotides: TGTGCCAGCTCGCCCGGACAGAACACTGAAGCTTTCTTT. Translated, it gives CASSPGQNTEAFF.

The chain links TRBV7-9 to TRBJ1-4; D uncertain. Germline V gene data show CDR1 as SEHNR and CDR2 as FQNEAQ (reference sequence). This CDR3 region has 13 residues. V was clipped by 0 bases and J by 10 bases, with 9 bases between them. CDR3 nucleotides: TGTGCCAGCAGCTTAGCGACTCCGGGAAAACTGTTTTTT. This gives the protein CASSLATPGKLFF.